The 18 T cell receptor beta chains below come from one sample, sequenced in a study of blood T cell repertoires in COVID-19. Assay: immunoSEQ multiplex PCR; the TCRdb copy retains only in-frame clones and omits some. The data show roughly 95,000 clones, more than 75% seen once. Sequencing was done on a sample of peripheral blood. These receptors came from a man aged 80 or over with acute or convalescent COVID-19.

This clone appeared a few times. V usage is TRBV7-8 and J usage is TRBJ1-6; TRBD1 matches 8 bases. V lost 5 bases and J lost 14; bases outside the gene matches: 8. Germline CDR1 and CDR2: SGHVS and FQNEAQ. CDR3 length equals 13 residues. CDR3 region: CASSLGQGTTLHF. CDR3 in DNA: TGTGCCAGCAGCCTCGGACAGGGAACAACCCTCCACTTT.

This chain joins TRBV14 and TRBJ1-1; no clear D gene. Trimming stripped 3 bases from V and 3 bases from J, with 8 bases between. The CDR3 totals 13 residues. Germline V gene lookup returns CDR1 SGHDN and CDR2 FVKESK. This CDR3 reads CASSHSLDTEAFF. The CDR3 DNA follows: TGTGCCAGCAGCCATTCACTAGACACTGAAGCTTTCTTT.

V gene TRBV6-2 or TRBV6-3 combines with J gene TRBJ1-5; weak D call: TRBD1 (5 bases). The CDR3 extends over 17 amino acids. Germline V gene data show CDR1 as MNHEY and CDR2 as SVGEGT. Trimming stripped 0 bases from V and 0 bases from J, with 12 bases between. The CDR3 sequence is CASSYSGAGNSNQPQHF. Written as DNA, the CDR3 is TGTGCCAGCAGTTACTCCGGGGCGGGGAATAGCAATCAGCCCCAGCATTTT.

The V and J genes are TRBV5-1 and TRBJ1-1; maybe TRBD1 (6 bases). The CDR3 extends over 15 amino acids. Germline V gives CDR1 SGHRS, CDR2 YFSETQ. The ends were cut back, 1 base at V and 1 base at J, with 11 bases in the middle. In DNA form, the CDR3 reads TGCGCCAGCAGCTTGCTGGGGGCGGCGAACACTGAAGCTTTCTTT. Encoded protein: CASSLLGAANTEAFF.

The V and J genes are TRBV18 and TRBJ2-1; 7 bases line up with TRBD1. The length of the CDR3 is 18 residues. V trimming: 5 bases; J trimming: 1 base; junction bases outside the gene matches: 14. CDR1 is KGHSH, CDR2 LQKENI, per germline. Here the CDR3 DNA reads TGTGCCAGCTCATCAGATACAGGGGCGTTAATGTCCTACAATGAGCAGTTCTTC. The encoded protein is CASSSDTGALMSYNEQFF.

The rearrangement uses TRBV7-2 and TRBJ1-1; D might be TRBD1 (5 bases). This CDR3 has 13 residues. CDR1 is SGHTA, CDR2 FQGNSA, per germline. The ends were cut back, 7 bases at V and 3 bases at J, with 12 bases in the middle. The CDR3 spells CASNRRGDTEAFF. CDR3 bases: TGTGCCAGCAACCGTCGGGGGGACACTGAAGCTTTCTTT.

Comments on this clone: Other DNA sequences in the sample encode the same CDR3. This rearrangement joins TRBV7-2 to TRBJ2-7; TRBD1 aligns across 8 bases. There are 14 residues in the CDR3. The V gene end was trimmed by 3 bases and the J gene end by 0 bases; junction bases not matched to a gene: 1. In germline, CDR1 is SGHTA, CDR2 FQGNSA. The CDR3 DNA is TGTGCCAGCAGCTTGGGACAGGTCTCCTACGAGCAGTACTTC. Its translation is CASSLGQVSYEQYF.

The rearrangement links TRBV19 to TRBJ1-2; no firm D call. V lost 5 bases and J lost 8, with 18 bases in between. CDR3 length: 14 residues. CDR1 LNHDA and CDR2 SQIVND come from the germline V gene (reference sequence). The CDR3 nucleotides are TGTGCCAGTAGTGTTCTCGGATCCGGAGGCGGCTACACCTTC. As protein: CASSVLGSGGGYTF.

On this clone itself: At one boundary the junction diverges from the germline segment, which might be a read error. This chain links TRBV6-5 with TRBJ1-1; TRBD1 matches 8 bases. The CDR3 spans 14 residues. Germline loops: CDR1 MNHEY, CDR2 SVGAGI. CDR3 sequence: CASTATGVKTEAFF. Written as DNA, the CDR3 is TGTGCCAGCACCGCGACAGGGGTGAAGACTGAAGCTTTCTTT.

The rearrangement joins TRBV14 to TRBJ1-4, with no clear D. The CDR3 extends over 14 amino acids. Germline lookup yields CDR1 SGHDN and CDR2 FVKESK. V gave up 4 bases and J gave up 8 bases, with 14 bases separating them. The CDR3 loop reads CASSRVSGPEKLFF. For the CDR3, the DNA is TGTGCCAGCAGCCGGGTTTCAGGCCCGGAAAAACTGTTTTTT.

CDR3 nucleotides: TGTGCTAGTGGTTTGGTAGTGGGAGGGAACACTGAAGCTTTCTTT. This encodes CASGLVVGGNTEAFF. This chain uses TRBV12-5 with TRBJ1-1; D gene uncertain. Germline V gene lookup returns CDR1 LGHNT and CDR2 FRNRAP. This CDR3 has 15 amino acids. V lost 0 bases, J lost 1 base, and 9 bases lay in between.

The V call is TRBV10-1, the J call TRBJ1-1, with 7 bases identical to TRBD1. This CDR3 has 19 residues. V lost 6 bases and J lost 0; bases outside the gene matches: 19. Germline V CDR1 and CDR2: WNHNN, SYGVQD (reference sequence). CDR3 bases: TGCGCCAGCAGGAGTAGGGGGCCTCAGCGGGGGCCCATGAACACTGAAGCTTTCTTT. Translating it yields CASRSRGPQRGPMNTEAFF.

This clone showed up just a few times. CDR3 sequence (DNA): TGTGCCATCAGTCGTGGACAGCTCTCTGGAAACACCATATATTTT. Translated: CAISRGQLSGNTIYF. The chain recombines TRBV10-3 with TRBJ1-3; D is perhaps TRBD1 (6 bases). This CDR3 region has 15 residues. Germline V gene sequence: CDR1 ENHRY, CDR2 SYGVKD. V was cut by 5 bases and J by 0 bases, with 11 bases left in between.

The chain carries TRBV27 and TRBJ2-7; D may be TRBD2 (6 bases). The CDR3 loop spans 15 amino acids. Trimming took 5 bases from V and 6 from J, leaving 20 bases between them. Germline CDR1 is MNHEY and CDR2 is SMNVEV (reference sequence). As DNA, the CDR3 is TGTGCCAGCAGTCTGGGGACTCGTCCTATCCTCGAGCAGTACTTC. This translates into CASSLGTRPILEQYF.

The CDR3 nucleotides read TGTGCCAGCAGAAAGAGCGGGGGGGGTTTAAATGAGCAGTTCTTC. It translates to CASRKSGGGLNEQFF. The gene calls are TRBV28 and TRBJ2-1, with 10 bases that match TRBD2. The V and J ends lost 6 bases and 7 bases, in that order; junction bases with no gene match: 9. The CDR3 is made up of 15 amino acids. CDR1 and CDR2 (germline): MDHEN, SYDVKM.

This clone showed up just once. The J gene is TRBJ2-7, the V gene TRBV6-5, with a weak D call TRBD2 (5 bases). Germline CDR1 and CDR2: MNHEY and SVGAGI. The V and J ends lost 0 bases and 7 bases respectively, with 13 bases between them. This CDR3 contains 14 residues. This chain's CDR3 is CASSYSFGLIEQYF. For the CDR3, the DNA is TGTGCCAGCAGTTACTCGTTCGGACTCATAGAGCAGTACTTC.

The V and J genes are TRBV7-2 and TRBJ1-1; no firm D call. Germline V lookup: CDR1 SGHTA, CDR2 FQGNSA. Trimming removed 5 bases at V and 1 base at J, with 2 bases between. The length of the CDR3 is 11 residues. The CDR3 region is CASSRNTEAFF. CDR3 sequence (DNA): TGTGCCAGCAGCCGGAACACTGAAGCTTTCTTT. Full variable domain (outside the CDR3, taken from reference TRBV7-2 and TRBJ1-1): GAGVSQSPSNKVTEKGKDVELRCDPISGHTALYWYRQSLGQGLEFLIYFQGNSAPDKSGLPSDRFSAERTGGSVSTLTIQRTQQEDSAVYLCASSRNTEAFFGQGTRLTVV.

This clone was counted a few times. CDR3 protein: CASSPRQGRTEAFF. The CDR3 bases are TGTGCCAGCAGCCCTCGACAGGGCCGCACTGAAGCTTTCTTT. The chain employs TRBV7-2 and TRBJ1-1; 7 nucleotides agree with TRBD1. Germline V gives CDR1 SGHTA, CDR2 FQGNSA. The CDR3 runs 14 residues. V trimming: 5 bases; J trimming: 4 bases; junction bases outside the gene matches: 7.